These 18 T cell receptor beta chains came from one sample sequenced in a study of PD-1 blockade in classical Hodgkin lymphoma. All the patients suffered relapse after autologous stem cell transplantation, and brentuximab vedotin exposure differed. The protocol was immunoSEQ multiplex PCR, while the TCRdb copy is restricted to in-frame clones and leaves out a portion. The table includes 14,000 or so clones, 83% detected once. This sample comprised peripheral blood mononuclear cells (PBMCs), obtained at baseline. Receptors originate from a human donor with classical Hodgkin lymphoma.

V and J are TRBV5-1 and TRBJ2-5; 7 bases are shared with TRBD2. V shed 0 bases and J 1 base; nucleotides not matched to a gene: 0. This CDR3 contains 14 residues. Germline CDR1 SGHRS, CDR2 YFSETQ. The CDR3 loop is CASSLGLAQETQYF. CDR3 nucleotide sequence: TGCGCCAGCAGCTTGGGACTAGCCCAAGAGACCCAGTACTTC.

The chain has TRBV27 and TRBJ2-2; 7 nucleotides match TRBD2. V lost 3 bases and J lost 0; bases outside the gene matches: 4. Germline CDR1 is MNHEY and CDR2 is SMNVEV (reference sequence). The CDR3 contains 16 residues. The CDR3 loop reads CASSFLTSPNTGELFF. In nucleotides, the CDR3 is TGTGCCAGCAGTTTCCTGACTAGCCCGAACACCGGGGAGCTGTTTTTT.

On this clone: The junction departs from germline at one end; a sequencing error may be responsible. V is TRBV18 and J is TRBJ1-4; the D is unclear. CDR1 is KGHSH and CDR2 is LQKENI in the germline V gene. CDR3 length: 14 residues. The CDR3 protein is CASSPHPADEKLFF. As DNA, the CDR3 is TGTGCCAGCTCCCCACATCCGGCGGATGAAAAACTGTTTTTT.

This clone was seen a single time. V usage is TRBV6-5 and J usage is TRBJ1-4, with D unclear. CDR3 length: 16 residues. With 0 bases removed from V and 8 bases from J, the gap between germline ends came to 16 bases. The germline CDR1 and CDR2 sequences are MNHEY and SVGAGI. The CDR3 loop reads CASSYSGRASSEKLFF. In nucleotides, the CDR3 is TGTGCCAGCAGTTACTCAGGACGGGCCTCTTCGGAAAAACTGTTTTTT.

The rearrangement uses TRBV2 and TRBJ2-2, with 11 bases that match TRBD1. This CDR3 has 14 residues. Germline-derived CDR1 and CDR2 are SNHLY and FYNNEI. Trimming took 6 bases from V and 4 from J; bases not matched to a gene: 1. CDR3 sequence (DNA): TGTGCCAGCAGGGGGACAGGGGGCACCGGGGAGCTGTTTTTT. Translation gives CASRGTGGTGELFF. The whole variable domain, remainder taken from reference TRBV2 and TRBJ2-2, is EPEVTQTPSHQVTQMGQEVILRCVPISNHLYFYWYRQILGQKVEFLVSFYNNEISEKSEIFDDQFSVERPDGSNFTLKIRSTKLEDSAMYFCASRGTGGTGELFFGEGSRLTVL.

For the CDR3, the DNA is TGTGCCAGCAGTCTTGTCTCATACGGCACTGAAGCTTTCTTT. Translation: CASSLVSYGTEAFF. This sequence joins TRBV6-5 and TRBJ1-1; D remains ambiguous. The V gene's germline CDR1 is MNHEY and CDR2 SVGAGI. The CDR3 runs 14 residues. The germline V and J ends were trimmed by 5 bases and 4 bases, with 14 bases remaining between them.

The chain is built from TRBV7-6 and TRBJ2-5; D not certain. The J call may be in error: the DNA end matches TRBJ2-7 better. The CDR3 loop spans 14 amino acids. Germline V gene data show CDR1 as SGHVS and CDR2 as FNYEAQ. The CDR3 protein is CASSLNEDSYEQYF. CDR3 sequence (DNA): TGTGCCAGCAGCCTGAACGAGGATTCCTACGAGCAGTACTTC.

V is TRBV5-1 and J is TRBJ1-1; D is uncertain. Looked up from germline, CDR1 is SGHRS and CDR2 is YFSETQ. With 0 bases removed from V and 4 bases from J, the gap between germline ends came to 10 bases. This CDR3 contains 14 residues. The CDR3 sequence: CASSLGSAGTEAFF. For the CDR3, the DNA is TGCGCCAGCAGCTTGGGGTCGGCGGGCACTGAAGCTTTCTTT.

The V and J genes are TRBV20-1 and TRBJ1-4, with D uncertain. V lost 3 bases and J 8 bases, leaving 7 bases between the germline ends. The germline V gene has CDR1 DFQATT and CDR2 SNEGSKA (reference sequence). The CDR3 spans 11 residues. For the CDR3, the DNA is TGCAGTGCTAGCCCAATCGAAAAACTGTTTTTT. This codes for CSASPIEKLFF.

V and J are TRBV12-5 and TRBJ1-1; D uncertain. The CDR3 is 12 amino acids. The germline gives CDR1 LGHNT, CDR2 FRNRAP. V gave up 7 bases and J gave up 5 bases, with 11 bases separating them. The CDR3 sequence: CASAPVQTEAFF. The CDR3 coding sequence is TGTGCTAGTGCCCCCGTTCAGACTGAAGCTTTCTTT.

V is TRBV19 and J is TRBJ1-3, with D possibly TRBD1 on 5 matching bases. Deletions cut 5 bases from V and 0 bases from J, with 20 bases between. The CDR3 covers 18 residues. Germline assignment: CDR1 LNHDA and CDR2 SQIVND (reference sequence). The chain's CDR3 is CASSRVGLGTLSGNTIYF. In nucleotides, the CDR3 is TGTGCCAGTAGTCGTGTGGGGCTCGGTACACTCTCTGGAAACACCATATATTTT.

J is TRBJ1-1 and V is TRBV5-1; a possible D gene is TRBD1 (5 bases). The V end was cut by 3 bases, the J end by 5 bases, with 14 bases between. The CDR3 totals 14 residues. CDR1 SGHRS and CDR2 YFSETQ come from the germline V gene. CDR3 coding DNA: TGCGCCAGCAGCTCCGGGACCGAGGGGACTGAAGCTTTCTTT. The encoded protein is CASSSGTEGTEAFF.

The V and J genes are TRBV7-2 and TRBJ2-4; D is undetermined. The germline V gene encodes CDR1 SGHTA and CDR2 FQGNSA. This CDR3 comprises 15 residues. V shed 2 bases and J shed 7 bases, with 15 bases lying between them. The CDR3 sequence: CASSLNWAWQNIQYF. The CDR3 DNA reads as TGTGCCAGCAGCTTAAATTGGGCATGGCAGAACATTCAGTACTTC.

The CDR3 DNA reads TGTGCCAGCAGCTTAGAGGCAGGGGGCATCACCGGGGAGCTGTTTTTT. Translated: CASSLEAGGITGELFF. The genes are TRBV7-6 and TRBJ2-2, with TRBD1 identical over 8 bases. With V trimmed by 1 base and J by 4 bases, 5 bases remained unmatched. Germline values: CDR1 SGHVS, CDR2 FNYEAQ. There are 16 residues in the CDR3. The variable domain in full, with the rest retrieved from reference TRBV7-6 and TRBJ2-2, is GAGVSQSPRYKVTKRGQDVALRCDPISGHVSLYWYRQALGQGPEFLTYFNYEAQQDKSGLPNDRFSAERPEGSISTLTIQRTEQRDSAMYRCASSLEAGGITGELFFGEGSRLTVL.

The sample holds one count of this clone. The J gene is TRBJ2-2, the V gene TRBV15; TRBD1 or TRBD2 may be the D gene (6 bases each). Per the germline V gene, CDR1 is LNHNV and CDR2 is YYDKDF (reference sequence). This CDR3 is 14 amino acids long. V lost 5 bases, J lost 5 bases, and 12 bases lay in between. CDR3 in DNA: TGTGCCACCAGCTTTATAGGGGGGACCGGGGAGCTGTTTTTT. Protein: CATSFIGGTGELFF. The whole variable domain, remainder taken from reference TRBV15 and TRBJ2-2, is DAMVIQNPRYQVTQFGKPVTLSCSQTLNHNVMYWYQQKSSQAPKLLFHYYDKDFNNEADTPDNFQSRRPNTSFCFLDIRSPGLGDTAMYLCATSFIGGTGELFFGEGSRLTVL.

This chain links TRBV9 with TRBJ2-5; tentative D call: TRBD2 (5 bases). Trimming shortened V by 1 base and J by 7 bases, and 11 bases separated the two germline ends. Germline-derived CDR1 and CDR2 are SGDLS and YYNGEE. There are 13 residues in the CDR3. DNA of the CDR3: TGTGCCAGCAGCGTAACTCCCGGAGGGACCCAGTACTTC. Amino acids: CASSVTPGGTQYF.

This clone was found a few times. The V gene is TRBV27, the J gene TRBJ2-1; TRBD2 aligns across 12 bases. Germline loops: CDR1 MNHEY, CDR2 SMNVEV (reference sequence). The V and J ends lost 9 bases and 7 bases, in that order; junction bases with no gene match: 4. This CDR3 is 13 amino acids long. The CDR3: CASTSGGNNEQFF. The CDR3 nucleotides are TGTGCCAGTACTAGCGGGGGGAATAATGAGCAGTTCTTC.

The V gene is TRBV9, the J gene TRBJ1-1; D is unresolved. Per germline, CDR1 SGDLS and CDR2 YYNGEE. With 4 bases removed from V and 1 base from J, the gap between germline ends came to 14 bases. CDR3 length equals 15 residues. The DNA of the CDR3 is TGTGCCAGCAGCCCCCGCGACGGCGGGAACACTGAAGCTTTCTTT. Amino acid sequence: CASSPRDGGNTEAFF.